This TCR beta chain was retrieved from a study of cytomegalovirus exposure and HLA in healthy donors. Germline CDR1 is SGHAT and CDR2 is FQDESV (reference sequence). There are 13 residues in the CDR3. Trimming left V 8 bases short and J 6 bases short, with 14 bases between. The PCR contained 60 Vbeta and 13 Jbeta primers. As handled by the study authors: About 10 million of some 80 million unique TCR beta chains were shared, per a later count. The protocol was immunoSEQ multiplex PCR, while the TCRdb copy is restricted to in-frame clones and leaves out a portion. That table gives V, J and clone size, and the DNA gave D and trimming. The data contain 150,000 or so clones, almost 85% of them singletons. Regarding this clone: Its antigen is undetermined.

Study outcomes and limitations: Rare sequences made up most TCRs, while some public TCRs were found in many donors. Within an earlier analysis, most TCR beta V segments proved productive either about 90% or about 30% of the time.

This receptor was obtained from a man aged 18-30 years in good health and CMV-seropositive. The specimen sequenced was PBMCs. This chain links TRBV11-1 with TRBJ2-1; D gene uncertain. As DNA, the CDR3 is TGTGCCAGCTCGAGAAGCCAGGTCAATGAGCAGTTCTTC. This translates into CASSRSQVNEQFF.